This passage covers 14 T cell receptor beta chains from one sample sequenced in a study of cytomegalovirus exposure and HLA in healthy donors. PCR employed 60 Vbeta and 13 Jbeta primers. Assay used: immunoSEQ multiplex PCR; TCRdb lists only in-frame clones, some missing. The sample has approximately 190,000 clones; roughly 80% are singletons. The sample was PBMCs. Source of these receptors: a woman between 18 and 29 years old in good health and CMV-seronegative.

The J gene is TRBJ1-2, the V gene TRBV5-6; 7 bases match TRBD1. V was clipped by 1 base and J by 3 bases; unmatched bases: 18. There are 19 residues in the CDR3. From germline, CDR1 is SGHDT and CDR2 YYEEEE. The CDR3 loop is CASSLRLTETGSGDYGYTF. The DNA for the CDR3 is TGTGCCAGCAGCTTGAGGTTAACCGAGACAGGGTCAGGCGACTATGGCTACACCTTC.

This clone was detected only once. V and J are TRBV4-2 and TRBJ2-7, with a tentative D call TRBD1 (5 bases). Germline CDR1 reads LGHNA; CDR2 reads YNFKEQ. Between the trimmed V and J ends, which lost 3 bases and 4 bases, there was a span of 16 bases. This CDR3 spans 15 amino acids. The CDR3 nucleotides are TGTGCCAGCAGCCAGGCGGACACCGCTTCTTACGAGCAGTACTTC. Translation gives CASSQADTASYEQYF.

This clone has just a few counts. The gene calls are TRBV5-1 and TRBJ2-7; 7 nucleotides align to TRBD1. Germline V CDR1 and CDR2: SGHRS, YFSETQ. The CDR3 covers 13 residues. Germline trimming cut 1 base from V and 3 bases from J; bases unmatched to any gene: 1. CDR3 sequence reads: CASSLRDSYEQYF. The CDR3 DNA sequence: TGCGCCAGCAGCTTGAGGGACAGCTACGAGCAGTACTTC.

The chain recombines TRBV6-5 with TRBJ1-4; D is perhaps TRBD1 (6 bases). Germline loops: CDR1 MNHEY, CDR2 SVGAGI. The CDR3 is 15 residues long. V lost 6 bases and J 8 bases, leaving 19 bases between the germline ends. Written as DNA, the CDR3 is TGTGCCAGCAGCCGGACGTCGGGGGGGCGAGAAAAACTGTTTTTT. Protein sequence: CASSRTSGGREKLFF.

This clone has a handful of counts. The chain has TRBV7-2 and TRBJ2-1, with D hard to call. There are 13 residues in the CDR3. Per germline, CDR1 SGHTA and CDR2 FQGNSA. With 4 bases removed from V and 7 bases from J, the gap between germline ends came to 11 bases. The DNA for the CDR3 is TGTGCCAGCAGCTCCCCTAGTGTGAATGAGCAGTTCTTC. Translating gives CASSSPSVNEQFF.

The genes are TRBV5-1 and TRBJ2-7; 7 bases map to TRBD1. The V and J ends lost 4 bases and 2 bases, in that order; junction bases with no gene match: 9. Germline-derived CDR1 and CDR2 are SGHRS and YFSETQ. The CDR3 extends over 15 amino acids. CDR3 in amino acids: CASSPGTDLTYEQYF. In DNA, the CDR3 is TGCGCCAGCAGCCCCGGGACAGACTTGACCTACGAGCAGTACTTC.

This chain joins TRBV5-1 and TRBJ2-7; D is perhaps TRBD2 (6 bases). CDR3 size: 16 residues. Germline CDR1 reads SGHRS; CDR2 reads YFSETQ. The V and J ends lost 0 bases and 2 bases respectively, with 15 bases between them. The CDR3 DNA sequence: TGCGCCAGCAGCTTGGAGAGTCGCGGGACGACCTACGAGCAGTACTTC. It encodes CASSLESRGTTYEQYF.

This clone was seen just once. V and J are TRBV7-9 and TRBJ2-5; TRBD2 matches at 9 bases. CDR3 size: 12 residues. The J segment lost 5 bases and the V segment lost 9 bases, leaving 4 bases of the junction unmatched. CDR1 and CDR2 from the germline V gene are SEHNR and FQNEAQ (reference sequence). CDR3 sequence reads: CASSGGGETQYF. CDR3 nucleotide sequence: TGTGCCAGTAGCGGGGGAGGTGAGACCCAGTACTTC.

The rearrangement uses TRBV5-1 and TRBJ1-1, with 8 bases matching TRBD1. Germline CDR1 and CDR2: SGHRS and YFSETQ. The CDR3 is 15 amino acids. With V trimmed by 3 bases and J by 1 base, 5 bases remained unmatched. In DNA, the CDR3 is TGCGCCAGCAGCTCCAGGACAGGGTGGAACACTGAAGCTTTCTTT. This translates into CASSSRTGWNTEAFF.

The chain has TRBV19 and TRBJ2-7, with TRBD2 matching 10 bases. The CDR3 is made up of 15 amino acids. The J segment lost 3 bases and the V segment lost 3 bases, leaving 5 bases of the junction unmatched. Per germline, CDR1 LNHDA and CDR2 SQIVND (reference sequence). CDR3: CASSMSGGVNYEQYF. In DNA, the CDR3 is TGTGCCAGTAGTATGAGCGGGGGGGTTAACTACGAGCAGTACTTC.

The chain is built from TRBV10-1 and TRBJ1-1; D may be TRBD1 (5 bases). The CDR3 has 13 residues. The V and J ends lost 7 bases and 1 base respectively, with 10 bases between them. CDR1 is WNHNN and CDR2 is SYGVQD in the germline V gene (reference sequence). In nucleotides, the CDR3 is TGCGCCAGCACTTCACAGGAGAACACTGAAGCTTTCTTT. Its protein product is CASTSQENTEAFF.

The chain is built from TRBV9 and TRBJ1-2; 8 bases are a match to TRBD1. The V gene's germline CDR1 is SGDLS and CDR2 YYNGEE. The junction had 4 bases not matched to a gene; V was cut back by 4 bases and J by 2 bases. This CDR3 is built from 14 residues. The DNA for the CDR3 is TGTGCCAGCAGCCTTACAGGGGGGAACTATGGCTACACCTTC. Encoded protein: CASSLTGGNYGYTF.

DNA for the CDR3: TGTGCCAGCAGCTGGGGCCTCTACGAGCAGTACTTC. Protein: CASSWGLYEQYF. The chain combines TRBV5-4 with TRBJ2-7; maybe TRBD1 (5 bases). Germline V gives CDR1 SGHNT, CDR2 YYREEE (reference sequence). Trimming removed 3 bases at V and 3 bases at J, with 7 bases between. The CDR3 covers 12 residues. Full variable domain (outside the CDR3, taken from reference TRBV5-4 and TRBJ2-7): ETGVTQSPTHLIKTRGQQVTLRCSSQSGHNTVSWYQQALGQGPQFIFQYYREEENGRGNFPPRFSGLQFPNYSSELNVNALELDDSALYLCASSWGLYEQYFGPGTRLTVT.

The rearrangement uses TRBV5-1 and TRBJ2-2; 13 positions agree with TRBD2. Trimming at V came to 2 bases and at J to 0 bases, leaving 4 bases not matched to a gene. CDR1 and CDR2 (germline): SGHRS, YFSETQ. The CDR3 totals 18 residues. The CDR3 region is CASSLIGLAGANTGELFF. The CDR3 bases are TGCGCCAGCAGCTTAATCGGACTAGCGGGGGCGAACACCGGGGAGCTGTTTTTT.